This is a list of T cell receptor beta chains from one sample in a study of blood T cell repertoires in COVID-19. Sequenced by immunoSEQ multiplex PCR; TCRdb stores in-frame clones only, minus some. The sample shows 150,000 to 200,000 clones, more than 75% of them seen only once. Sequences were obtained from PBMCs or T cells enriched from blood (not recorded which). Source of these receptors: a woman in her forties or fifties with acute COVID-19. Both conserved end residues are part of each CDR3. A D gene is named only where the DNA matches it firmly. Only part of the rows carry a size: once, few, many, or a class if the clone is expanded.

abundance	d_gene	v_gene	j_gene	CDR3aa	CDR3nt
NA	TRBD1	TRBV3-1/TRBV3-2	TRBJ1-2	CASSLQGKSYGYTF	TGTGCCAGCAGCCTACAGGGGAAGAGCTATGGCTACACCTTC
NA	TRBD1	TRBV4-1	TRBJ1-6	CASSQATGVRNSPLHF	TGCGCCAGCAGCCAAGCCACAGGGGTGAGGAATTCACCCCTCCACTTT
NA	TRBD1	TRBV20-1	TRBJ1-1	CSASGDRGNTEAFF	TGCAGTGCTAGTGGCGACAGGGGGAACACTGAAGCTTTCTTT
NA	NA	TRBV28	TRBJ1-1	CASSLRGGVETEAFF	TGTGCCAGCAGTTTAAGGGGGGGCGTTGAAACTGAAGCTTTCTTT
NA	NA	TRBV9	TRBJ1-1	CASSPTPGATEAFF	TGTGCCAGCAGCCCTACCCCAGGGGCCACTGAAGCTTTCTTT
NA	NA	TRBV19	TRBJ1-1	CASSLRADTEAFF	TGTGCCAGTAGTCTCAGGGCGGACACTGAAGCTTTCTTT
NA	TRBD1	TRBV18	TRBJ1-5	CASSPDRAVQPQHF	TGTGCCAGCTCACCGGACAGGGCGGTTCAGCCCCAGCATTTT
NA	NA	TRBV28	TRBJ1-5	CASSPLVGGPQHF	TGTGCCAGCAGTCCGCTAGTGGGGGGGCCCCAGCATTTT
NA	NA	TRBV29-1	TRBJ1-1	CSVLQGSGTEAFF	TGCAGCGTTTTACAAGGATCGGGCACTGAAGCTTTCTTT
NA	NA	TRBV7-9	TRBJ1-1	CASSPGRGTEAFF	TGTGCCAGCAGCCCGGGGAGGGGTACTGAAGCTTTCTTT
NA	NA	TRBV28	TRBJ1-1	CASSLTQGPTEAFF	TGTGCCAGCAGTTTAACACAGGGACCCACTGAAGCTTTCTTT
few	TRBD1	TRBV7-2	TRBJ1-4	CASSADIRQGKKLFF	TGTGCCAGCAGCGCTGATATACGACAGGGGAAAAAACTGTTTTTT
NA	NA	TRBV9	TRBJ1-6	CASSVAREGSPLHF	TGTGCCAGCAGCGTAGCCCGGGAGGGTTCACCCCTCCACTTT
NA	TRBD2	TRBV5-4	TRBJ2-3	CASSPGGATDTQYF	TGTGCCAGCAGCCCCGGGGGGGCGACAGATACGCAGTATTTT
NA	NA	TRBV13	TRBJ1-2	CASSFQGRDSGGYGYTF	TGTGCCAGCAGCTTTCAGGGGAGGGACTCGGGGGGCTATGGCTACACCTTC
NA	NA	TRBV4-3	TRBJ1-6	CASSQRLDSNSPLHF	TGCGCCAGCAGCCAGCGGCTAGACTCTAATTCACCCCTCCACTTT
NA	TRBD1	TRBV13	TRBJ2-2	CASSHGTDNANTGELFF	TGTGCCAGCAGCCATGGGACAGACAACGCGAACACCGGGGAGCTGTTTTTT
NA	NA	TRBV27	TRBJ2-5	CASSLSASIETQYF	TGTGCCAGCAGTTTATCGGCTAGCATTGAGACCCAGTACTTC
once	NA	TRBV11-2	TRBJ2-1	CASSPQRNEQFF	TGTGCCAGCAGCCCGCAGCGCAATGAGCAGTTCTTC
NA	TRBD1	TRBV4-3	TRBJ1-6	CASSLRDREGSPLHF	TGCGCCAGCAGCCTAAGGGACAGGGAGGGTTCACCCCTCCACTTT
NA	NA	TRBV27	TRBJ1-1	CASSPYPVTEAFF	TGTGCCAGCAGTCCCTACCCGGTCACTGAAGCTTTCTTT
NA	NA	TRBV12-2	TRBJ1-2	CASRLAGQNYGYTF	TGTGCAAGTCGCTTAGCGGGACAGAACTATGGCTACACCTTC
NA	NA	TRBV28	TRBJ2-3	CASSPGTGNSGVTDTQYF	TGTGCCAGCAGCCCCGGGACAGGGAATAGCGGGGTCACAGATACGCAGTATTTT
NA	NA	TRBV30	TRBJ1-6	CAWSAGSPPALHF	TGTGCCTGGAGTGCCGGGTCCCCTCCGGCTCTCCACTTT
NA	NA	TRBV21-1	TRBJ2-3	CASSPPNRGGTDTQYF	TGTGCCAGCAGCCCCCCGAACAGGGGAGGCACAGATACGCAGTATTTT
NA	TRBD1	TRBV10-3	TRBJ2-1	CAIRNDRAIEQFF	TGTGCCATCAGAAACGACAGGGCAATCGAGCAGTTCTTC
NA	TRBD1	TRBV28	TRBJ1-2	CASSPGTASRGYTF	TGTGCCAGCAGCCCCGGGACAGCTTCTAGGGGCTACACCTTC
NA	NA	TRBV6-6	TRBJ1-6	CASSYSDSYNSPLHF	TGTGCCAGCAGTTACTCGGACAGCTATAATTCACCCCTCCACTTT
NA	TRBD1	TRBV19	TRBJ2-1	CASSPWATTGDEQFF	TGTGCCAGTAGCCCATGGGCGACTACAGGGGATGAGCAGTTCTTC
NA	TRBD1	TRBV19	TRBJ1-1	CASSSDRGYTEAFF	TGTGCCAGTAGTAGTGACAGGGGTTACACTGAAGCTTTCTTT
NA	NA	TRBV29-1	TRBJ1-2	CSVEKGGYGYTF	TGCAGCGTTGAAAAGGGGGGGTATGGCTACACCTTC
NA	TRBD1	TRBV3-1/TRBV3-2	TRBJ1-6	CASSRGQNNSPLHF	TGTGCCAGCAGCCGGGGACAGAATAATTCACCCCTCCACTTT
NA	TRBD1	TRBV19	TRBJ1-1	CASSSSDRENTEAFF	TGTGCCAGTAGTAGCTCGGACAGGGAGAACACTGAAGCTTTCTTT
NA	TRBD1	TRBV7-9	TRBJ1-1	CASSLAQGVNTEAFF	TGTGCCAGCAGCTTAGCCCAGGGGGTGAACACTGAAGCTTTCTTT
many	NA	TRBV7-2	TRBJ1-1	CASSYNSMNTEAFF	TGTGCCAGCAGCTATAACAGCATGAACACTGAAGCTTTCTTT
NA	TRBD1	TRBV28	TRBJ1-2	CASSLPGTGRPLDYGYTF	TGTGCCAGCAGTTTACCGGGGACAGGAAGGCCCCTCGACTATGGCTACACCTTC
NA	TRBD2	TRBV18	TRBJ2-1	CASSPLLAGSYNEQFF	TGTGCCAGCTCACCATTGCTAGCGGGGTCGTACAATGAGCAGTTCTTC
many	NA	TRBV5-1	TRBJ2-2	CASSLQLTGELFF	TGCGCCAGCAGCTTACAGTTAACCGGGGAGCTGTTTTTT
many	TRBD2	TRBV7-9	TRBJ2-3	CASSPGGATATDTQYF	TGTGCCAGCAGCCCGGGGGGGGCTACTGCCACAGATACGCAGTATTTT
NA	NA	TRBV7-2	TRBJ2-5	CASTLAVYGTQYF	TGTGCCAGCACCTTGGCGGTGTATGGGACCCAGTACTTC
NA	TRBD2	TRBV5-1	TRBJ2-6	CASSREVSGANVLTF	TGCGCCAGCAGCCGGGAGGTCTCTGGGGCCAACGTCCTGACTTTC
NA	NA	TRBV2	TRBJ2-1	CATPRYNEQFF	TGTGCCACCCCTCGGTACAATGAGCAGTTCTTC
NA	NA	TRBV18	TRBJ2-5	CASSPRDQETQYF	TGTGCCAGCTCACCGCGGGACCAAGAGACCCAGTACTTC
few	TRBD1	TRBV2	TRBJ1-1	CASHRGEGEAFF	TGTGCCAGCCACAGGGGGGAAGGTGAAGCTTTCTTT
few	NA	TRBV10-3	TRBJ1-4	CATRTDTNEKLFF	TGTGCCACCCGGACAGATACTAATGAAAAACTGTTTTTT
NA	TRBD1	TRBV27	TRBJ1-2	CASMGSGTGHGYTF	TGTGCCAGCATGGGGTCCGGGACAGGGCATGGCTACACCTTC
NA	NA	TRBV5-6	TRBJ1-2	CASSPRNRDYGYTF	TGTGCCAGCAGTCCCCGGAACAGGGACTATGGCTACACCTTC
NA	TRBD2	TRBV3-1/TRBV3-2	TRBJ2-3	CASSQRTSGTDTQYF	TGTGCCAGCAGCCAGAGGACTAGTGGCACAGATACGCAGTATTTT
NA	TRBD1	TRBV7-9	TRBJ1-5	CASSLGTGDANQPQHF	TGTGCCAGCAGCTTAGGTACAGGGGATGCCAATCAGCCCCAGCATTTT
NA	NA	TRBV5-4	TRBJ2-5	CASSPQGDGLETQYF	TGTGCCAGCAGCCCACAGGGAGATGGTCTCGAGACCCAGTACTTC
NA	NA	TRBV5-1	TRBJ1-5	CASRSSPQPQHF	TGCGCCAGCAGGTCGTCCCCTCAGCCCCAGCATTTT
few	NA	TRBV7-9	TRBJ1-1	CASSLVSGQGSTEAFF	TGTGCCAGCAGCTTAGTATCTGGTCAGGGAAGTACTGAAGCTTTCTTT
once	NA	TRBV14	TRBJ1-1	CASSQGPSGTGLLNTEAFF	TGTGCCAGCAGCCAAGGGCCCTCGGGGACTGGGCTTTTGAACACTGAAGCTTTCTTT
NA	NA	TRBV12-3/TRBV12-4	TRBJ1-4	CASSFSEKLFF	TGTGCCAGCAGTTTTTCGGAAAAACTGTTTTTT